A selection of T cell receptor beta chains follows, all from one sample in a study of blood T cell repertoires in COVID-19. The method was immunoSEQ multiplex PCR; TCRdb's version includes in-frame clones alone and lacks a portion of them. The sample contains roughly 140,000 clones, more than 65% of which appear only once. The sample comprised peripheral blood. All receptors derive from a woman aged 45-60 years with acute or convalescent COVID-19. Each CDR3 is given with its conserved first and last residue. The D gene is left open where the match is weak. Size is omitted from some rows. Given values are once, few, many or a class for expanded clones.

d_call	clone_size	v_call	j_call	cdr3_aa	cdr3_nt
NA	NA	TRBV27	TRBJ1-2	CASSRDAVMNYGYTF	TGTGCCAGCAGTCGAGACGCGGTGATGAACTATGGCTACACCTTC
NA	NA	TRBV5-1	TRBJ2-1	CASSLTGSRNNEQFF	TGCGCCAGCAGCTTGACAGGGTCTAGAAACAATGAGCAGTTCTTC
NA	NA	TRBV4-3	TRBJ2-7	CASSQDGGGVVEQYF	TGCGCCAGCAGCCAAGATGGGGGCGGCGTAGTCGAGCAGTACTTC
TRBD2	NA	TRBV19	TRBJ2-5	CASSYGLAGKETQYF	TGTGCCAGTAGTTATGGACTAGCGGGCAAAGAGACCCAGTACTTC
NA	NA	TRBV9	TRBJ1-4	CASSATGLRNEKLFF	TGTGCCAGCAGCGCTACGGGACTCCGGAATGAAAAACTGTTTTTT
TRBD1	NA	TRBV7-2	TRBJ1-2	CASSIARTGGDGYTF	TGTGCCAGCAGCATCGCCCGGACAGGGGGGGATGGCTACACCTTC
NA	NA	TRBV4-3	TRBJ2-5	CASSQVGGPGETQYF	TGCGCCAGCAGCCAGGTCGGAGGGCCGGGAGAGACCCAGTACTTC
TRBD1	NA	TRBV7-9	TRBJ1-2	CASSSAPGQGYGYTF	TGTGCCAGCAGCTCAGCTCCGGGACAGGGCTATGGCTACACCTTC
TRBD2	NA	TRBV10-3	TRBJ2-3	CAISGEAGGTTDTQYF	TGTGCCATCAGTGGGGAAGCGGGAGGTACCACAGATACGCAGTATTTT
NA	NA	TRBV7-9	TRBJ1-5	CASSPIGQYNQPQHF	TGTGCCAGCAGCCCGATCGGACAGTACAATCAGCCCCAGCATTTT
NA	NA	TRBV7-2	TRBJ1-4	CASSLASGGRSEKLFF	TGTGCCAGCAGCTTAGCGAGCGGGGGGCGTAGTGAAAAACTGTTTTTT
TRBD2	NA	TRBV24-1	TRBJ2-3	CATSDLTSGTDTQYF	TGTGCCACCAGTGATTTGACTAGCGGCACAGATACGCAGTATTTT
NA	NA	TRBV5-1	TRBJ1-1	CASSLQGAVANTEAFF	TGCGCCAGCAGCTTACAGGGTGCGGTGGCGAACACTGAAGCTTTCTTT
NA	NA	TRBV2	TRBJ1-5	CASTRDRSNQPQHF	TGTGCCAGCACGAGAGACAGGAGCAATCAGCCCCAGCATTTT
NA	NA	TRBV6-2/TRBV6-3	TRBJ1-2	CASSFARAATYGYTF	TGTGCCAGCAGTTTCGCCAGGGCTGCAACCTATGGCTACACCTTC
TRBD2	once	TRBV7-2	TRBJ2-5	CASSLGPSGRASETQYF	TGTGCCAGCAGCTTGGGACCCAGCGGGAGGGCCTCGGAGACCCAGTACTTC
TRBD2	NA	TRBV28	TRBJ2-5	CAVWSSGGALRLETQYF	TGTGCCGTTTGGAGTAGCGGGGGGGCCCTTCGTCTGGAGACCCAGTACTTC
NA	few	TRBV6-4	TRBJ1-2	CASRPGHQANYGYTF	TGTGCCAGCAGACCGGGACACCAAGCTAACTATGGCTACACCTTC
NA	NA	TRBV5-1	TRBJ1-1	CASSFAGSTEAFF	TGCGCCAGCAGCTTCGCCGGGAGCACTGAAGCTTTCTTT
NA	NA	TRBV19	TRBJ1-1	CASSGQLNTEAFF	TGTGCCAGTAGCGGACAGCTGAACACTGAAGCTTTCTTT
TRBD1	once	TRBV19	TRBJ1-5	CASSITLRRGKGQPQHF	TGTGCCAGTAGTATTACCCTCCGCAGGGGGAAAGGTCAGCCCCAGCATTTT
TRBD1	NA	TRBV9	TRBJ2-7	CASSPFGGQTYEQYF	TGTGCCAGCAGCCCCTTTGGGGGACAGACCTACGAGCAGTACTTC
NA	NA	TRBV5-6	TRBJ1-1	CASSPVGVVTEAFF	TGTGCCAGCAGCCCGGTCGGGGTTGTAACTGAAGCTTTCTTT